One sample yielded the 22 T cell receptor beta chains listed below, sequenced in a study of T cell repertoires in cytomegalovirus infection. Their antigens are not known. One entry per CDR3 protein, called by TCRdb with MiXCR from the reads. The sample lists 750,000 to 950,000 distinct CDR3 sequences, 25% to 30% occurring once. The sequences come from cultured CD8+ T cells from PBMCs, collected from culture after CMV antigen stimulation. Receptors originate from a human donor in good health (CMV status not recorded). Some clones in this sample may be carry-over from other donors' samples.

This clonotype was picked up a small number of times. The chain recombines TRBV4-1 with TRBJ2-5; 8 bases fit TRBD2. J was trimmed by 1 base and V by 1 base; bases with no gene match: 2. Germline V gene lookup returns CDR1 MGHRA and CDR2 YSYEKL. The CDR3 runs to 15 residues. The CDR3 coding sequence is TGCGCCAGCAGCCAAGGACTAGCGATCCAAGAGACCCAGTACTTC. Its protein product is CASSQGLAIQETQYF.

V usage is TRBV7-9 and J usage is TRBJ2-5; D might be TRBD1 (7 bases). CDR1 is SEHNR and CDR2 is FQNEAQ in the germline V gene (reference sequence). CDR3 size: 14 residues. V lost 7 bases and J lost 4, with 16 bases in between. The CDR3 DNA follows: TGTGCCAGCAAAATGGAGGGGGCCCTAGAGACCCAGTACTTC. Translating it yields CASKMEGALETQYF.

The CDR3 sequence is CASSNRSYYEQYF. CDR3 DNA sequence: TGTGCCAGCAGCAACAGATCTTACTACGAGCAGTACTTC. The chain combines TRBV5-5 with TRBJ2-7; unclear D gene. V was shortened by 4 bases and J by 3 bases, with 11 bases between the two germline ends. Germline CDR1 and CDR2: SGHKS and YYEKEE (reference sequence). The CDR3 extends over 13 amino acids.

At least ten counts were recorded for this clonotype. The V gene is TRBV7-2, the J gene TRBJ2-5; 9 bases align to TRBD1. The length of the CDR3 is 15 residues. V shed 5 bases and J 6 bases; nucleotides not matched to a gene: 10. Per the germline V gene, CDR1 is SGHTA and CDR2 is FQGNSA. The CDR3 loop reads CASSLDEDRGQTQYF. DNA of the CDR3: TGTGCCAGCAGCCTAGATGAGGACAGGGGACAGACCCAGTACTTC.

The rearrangement joins TRBV7-9 to TRBJ1-1; D is ambiguous. Germline CDR1 and CDR2: SEHNR and FQNEAQ (reference sequence). There are 13 residues in the CDR3. Trimming removed 4 bases at V and 1 base at J, with 7 bases between. The CDR3 region is CASSSPRNTEAFF. The CDR3 DNA sequence: TGTGCCAGCAGCTCCCCTAGGAACACTGAAGCTTTCTTT.

This clonotype was counted ten times or more. The chain couples TRBV7-2 to TRBJ2-2; 8 nucleotides agree with TRBD1. The J segment lost 5 bases and the V segment lost 3 bases, leaving 8 bases of the junction unmatched. The germline gives CDR1 SGHTA, CDR2 FQGNSA. The CDR3 spans 16 residues. The CDR3 spells CASSLTGTGSTGELFF. CDR3 coding DNA: TGTGCCAGCAGCTTGACCGGGACAGGCTCGACCGGGGAGCTGTTTTTT.

The chain couples TRBV5-5 to TRBJ2-1, with D unclear. CDR3 length equals 17 residues. Germline CDR1 is SGHKS and CDR2 is YYEKEE (reference sequence). With 4 bases removed from V and 6 bases from J, the gap between germline ends came to 23 bases. The CDR3 sequence is CASSLEPVSAVLNEQFF. Here the CDR3 DNA reads TGTGCCAGCAGCCTGGAGCCTGTCAGCGCAGTGCTCAATGAGCAGTTCTTC.

V and J are TRBV4-1 and TRBJ1-1; tentatively, D is TRBD1 (6 bases). CDR3 length: 15 amino acids. V lost 0 bases to trimming and J lost 3 bases, with 11 bases between them. The V gene's germline CDR1 is MGHRA and CDR2 YSYEKL. The DNA for the CDR3 is TGCGCCAGCAGCCAAGAAGGGGGTTTGTACACTGAAGCTTTCTTT. It translates to CASSQEGGLYTEAFF.

At least ten counts were recorded for this clonotype. The chain uses TRBV5-1 and TRBJ1-1; D possibly corresponds to TRBD1 (5 bases). Looked up from germline, CDR1 is SGHRS and CDR2 is YFSETQ. This CDR3 is built from 14 residues. Between the trimmed V and J ends, which lost 8 bases and 4 bases, there was a span of 18 bases. This CDR3 reads CASRQGASGTEAFF. CDR3 DNA sequence: TGCGCCAGTCGTCAAGGGGCTTCGGGCACTGAAGCTTTCTTT. The full variable domain, rest sourced from reference TRBV5-1 and TRBJ1-1, is KAGVTQTPRYLIKTRGQQVTLSCSPISGHRSVSWYQQTPGQGLQFLFEYFSETQRNKGNFPGRFSGRQFSNSRSEMNVSTLELGDSALYLCASRQGASGTEAFFGQGTRLTVV.

The genes are TRBV7-9 and TRBJ1-2; D might be TRBD1 (6 bases). This CDR3 is 13 amino acids long. Trimming pared 2 bases from V and 7 bases from J, leaving 11 bases between. CDR1 SEHNR and CDR2 FQNEAQ come from the germline V gene (reference sequence). The CDR3 bases are TGTGCCAGCAGCTTACCTCAGGGGCTTGGCTACACCTTC. This gives the protein CASSLPQGLGYTF.

The chain has TRBV28 and TRBJ2-5; TRBD2 aligns across 10 bases. This CDR3 is 15 amino acids long. Trimming removed 5 bases from V and 4 bases from J; junction bases left unmatched: 7. The V gene's germline CDR1 is MDHEN and CDR2 SYDVKM. In DNA, the CDR3 is TGTGCCAGCAGTCACGTAGCGGGGGGCGTAGAGACCCAGTACTTC. This gives the protein CASSHVAGGVETQYF. The full variable domain, completed using reference TRBV28 and TRBJ2-5, is DVKVTQSSRYLVKRTGEKVFLECVQDMDHENMFWYRQDPGLGLRLIYFSYDVKMKEKGDIPEGYSVSREKKERFSLILESASTNQTSMYLCASSHVAGGVETQYFGPGTRLLVL.

This chain connects TRBV4-2 to TRBJ2-7; the match to TRBD1 covers 9 bases. V lost 3 bases to trimming and J lost 2 bases; unmatched junction nucleotides: 5. This CDR3 region has 15 residues. Per germline, CDR1 LGHNA and CDR2 YNFKEQ. The CDR3 DNA is TGTGCCAGCAGCCATGGGACAGGGTCGGCCTACGAGCAGTACTTC. Its protein is CASSHGTGSAYEQYF.

CDR3 region: CASSHPGTEAFF. The CDR3 DNA sequence: TGTGCCAGCAGTCACCCGGGCACTGAAGCTTTCTTT. The chain carries TRBV6-2 or TRBV6-3 and TRBJ1-1; D is unresolved. This CDR3 region has 12 residues. With 5 bases removed from V and 4 bases from J, the gap between germline ends came to 8 bases. Germline CDR1 MNHEY, CDR2 SVGEGT.

This clonotype appeared a single time. This sequence joins TRBV5-4 and TRBJ2-1; TRBD2 agrees at 10 bases. V shed 0 bases, J shed 5 bases, and the junction held 5 bases outside the gene matches. The CDR3 is made up of 16 amino acids. Per the germline V gene, CDR1 is SGHNT and CDR2 is YYREEE (reference sequence). Here the CDR3 DNA reads TGTGCCAGCAGCTTGGATACTAGCGGGGCGCACAATGAGCAGTTCTTC. This gives the protein CASSLDTSGAHNEQFF.

This clonotype was counted a few times. The CDR3 spells CASSFRGANQPQHF. CDR3 nucleotide sequence: TGTGCCAGCAGCTTTAGGGGGGCCAATCAGCCCCAGCATTTT. V is TRBV7-9 and J is TRBJ1-5; weak D call: TRBD1 (6 bases). The CDR3 covers 14 residues. Trimming left V 3 bases short and J 3 bases short, with 9 bases between. Germline V lookup: CDR1 SEHNR, CDR2 FQNEAQ (reference sequence).

V usage is TRBV6-5 and J usage is TRBJ1-4; D is uncertain. Trimming stripped 4 bases from V and 8 bases from J, with 11 bases between. The CDR3 extends over 13 amino acids. The germline CDR1 and CDR2 sequences are MNHEY and SVGAGI. The CDR3 here is CASSFANNEKLFF. The CDR3 nucleotides read TGTGCCAGCAGTTTCGCCAATAACGAAAAACTGTTTTTT.

This chain links TRBV7-4 with TRBJ2-3; D gene uncertain. Germline assignment: CDR1 SGHVT and CDR2 SQSDAQ. Trimming removed 5 bases from V and 7 bases from J, with 13 bases in between. This CDR3 has 13 amino acids. The CDR3 coding sequence is TGTGCCAGCAGCCCGGCCCTGAATTATACGCAGTATTTT. Translating gives CASSPALNYTQYF.

Points on this clonotype: One end of the junction fails to match germline, which may point to a read error. The chain uses TRBV7-9 and TRBJ1-1; D unclear. This CDR3 has 12 amino acids. The germline V gene has CDR1 SEHNR and CDR2 FQNEAQ (reference sequence). CDR3 coding DNA: TGTGCCAGCACCTTAACGAAAATCGGTGCTTTCTTT. Encoded protein: CASTLTKIGAFF.

The CDR3 DNA reads TGTGCCAGCAGTTACTCGAAAGCCGGGACATCTAAGGCCTACGAGCAGTACGTC. This encodes CASSYSKAGTSKAYEQYV. This sequence joins TRBV6-6 and TRBJ2-7; tentative D call: TRBD1 (6 bases). This CDR3 is built from 18 residues. The germline gives CDR1 MNHNY, CDR2 SVGAGI (reference sequence). The V gene lost 0 bases and the J gene lost 2 bases, with 20 bases spanning the gap.

The chain couples TRBV5-4 to TRBJ1-3; maybe TRBD1 (5 bases). The V and J ends lost 2 bases and 4 bases respectively, with 13 bases between them. The CDR3 loop spans 15 amino acids. The germline V gene has CDR1 SGHNT and CDR2 YYREEE (reference sequence). CDR3: CASSFGGVEGNTIYF. CDR3 sequence (DNA): TGTGCCAGCAGCTTCGGGGGGGTTGAAGGAAACACCATATATTTT.

Concerning this clonotype itself: The junction shows a germline mismatch at one end, possibly a read error. The rearrangement uses TRBV6-1 and TRBJ2-4; maybe TRBD2 (6 bases). Germline V gene lookup returns CDR1 MNHNS and CDR2 SASEGT. The CDR3 consists of 14 residues. CDR3: CVSITEGGKNIQYF. Written as DNA, the CDR3 is TGTGTCAGCATTACGGAGGGAGGCAAAAACATTCAGTACTTC.

The chain links TRBV5-1 to TRBJ1-4; D unresolved. This CDR3 is built from 18 residues. Trimming left V 0 bases short and J 4 bases short, with 19 bases between. CDR1 and CDR2 from the germline V gene are SGHRS and YFSETQ. The DNA for the CDR3 is TGCGCCAGCAGCTTGGTAACAGAGACTCTACGAGTTAATGAAAAACTGTTTTTT. As protein: CASSLVTETLRVNEKLFF.